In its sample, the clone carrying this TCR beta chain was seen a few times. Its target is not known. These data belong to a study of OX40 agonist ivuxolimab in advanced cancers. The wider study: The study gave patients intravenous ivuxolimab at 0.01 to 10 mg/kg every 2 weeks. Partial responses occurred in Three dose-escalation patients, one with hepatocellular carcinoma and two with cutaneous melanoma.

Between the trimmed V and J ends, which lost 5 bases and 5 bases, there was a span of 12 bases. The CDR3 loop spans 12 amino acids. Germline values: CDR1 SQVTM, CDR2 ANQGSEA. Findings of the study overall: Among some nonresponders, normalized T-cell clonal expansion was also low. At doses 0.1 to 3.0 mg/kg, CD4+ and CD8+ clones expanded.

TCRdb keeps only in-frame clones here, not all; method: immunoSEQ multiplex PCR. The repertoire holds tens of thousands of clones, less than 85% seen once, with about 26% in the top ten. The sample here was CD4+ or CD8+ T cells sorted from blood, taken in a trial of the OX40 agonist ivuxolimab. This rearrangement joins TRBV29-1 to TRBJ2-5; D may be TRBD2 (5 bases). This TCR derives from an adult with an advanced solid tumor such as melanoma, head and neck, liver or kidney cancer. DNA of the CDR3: TGCAGCGTTCTACTAGGCCCGGAGACCCAGTACTTC. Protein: CSVLLGPETQYF.